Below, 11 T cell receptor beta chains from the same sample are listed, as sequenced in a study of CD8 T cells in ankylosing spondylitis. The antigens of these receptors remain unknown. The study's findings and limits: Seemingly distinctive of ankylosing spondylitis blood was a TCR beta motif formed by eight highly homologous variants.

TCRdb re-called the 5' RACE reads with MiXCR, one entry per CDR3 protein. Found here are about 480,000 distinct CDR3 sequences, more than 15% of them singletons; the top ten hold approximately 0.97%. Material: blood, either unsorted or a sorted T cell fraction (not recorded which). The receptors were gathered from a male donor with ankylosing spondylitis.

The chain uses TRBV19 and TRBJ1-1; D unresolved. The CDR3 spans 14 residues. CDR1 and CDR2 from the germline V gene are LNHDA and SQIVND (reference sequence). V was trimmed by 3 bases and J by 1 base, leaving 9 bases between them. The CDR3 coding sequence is TGTGCCAGTAGTATGAGTAAGCCGAACACTGAAGCTTTCTTT. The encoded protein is CASSMSKPNTEAFF.

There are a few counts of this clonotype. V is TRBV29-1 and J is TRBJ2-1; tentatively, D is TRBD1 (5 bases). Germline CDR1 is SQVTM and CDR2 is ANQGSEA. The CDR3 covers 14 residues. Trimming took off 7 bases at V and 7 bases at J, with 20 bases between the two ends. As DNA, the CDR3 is TGCAGCGCCGTGGACCCTAATGCAGGGAATGAGCAGTTCTTC. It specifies CSAVDPNAGNEQFF.

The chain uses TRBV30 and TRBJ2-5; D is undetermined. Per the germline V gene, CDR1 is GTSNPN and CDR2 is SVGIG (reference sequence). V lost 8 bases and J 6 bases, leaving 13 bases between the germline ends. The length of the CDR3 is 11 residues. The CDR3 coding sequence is TGTGCCACGCTGTCTTATAAGACCCAGTACTTC. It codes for CATLSYKTQYF. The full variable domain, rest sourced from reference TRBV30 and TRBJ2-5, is SQTIHQWPATLVQPVGSPLSLECTVEGTSNPNLYWYRQAAGRGLQLLFYSVGIGQISSEVPQNLSASRPQDRQFILSSKKLLLSDSGFYLCATLSYKTQYFGPGTRLLVL.

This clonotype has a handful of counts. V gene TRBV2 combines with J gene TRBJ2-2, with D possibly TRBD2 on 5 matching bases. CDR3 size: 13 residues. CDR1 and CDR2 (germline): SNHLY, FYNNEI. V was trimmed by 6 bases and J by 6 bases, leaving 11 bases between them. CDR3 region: CASRPTSAGELFF. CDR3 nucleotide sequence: TGTGCCAGCAGACCAACTAGTGCCGGGGAGCTGTTTTTT.

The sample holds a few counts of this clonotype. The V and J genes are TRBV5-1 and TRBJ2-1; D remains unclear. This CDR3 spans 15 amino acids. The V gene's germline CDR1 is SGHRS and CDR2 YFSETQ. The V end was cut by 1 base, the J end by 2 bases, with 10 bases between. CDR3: CASSLRGPAYNEQFF. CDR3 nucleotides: TGCGCCAGCAGCTTGAGAGGACCAGCCTACAATGAGCAGTTCTTC.

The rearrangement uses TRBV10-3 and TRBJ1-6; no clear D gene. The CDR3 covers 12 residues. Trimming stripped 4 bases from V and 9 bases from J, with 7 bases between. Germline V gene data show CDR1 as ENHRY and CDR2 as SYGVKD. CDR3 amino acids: CAISGGSSPLHF. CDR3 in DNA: TGTGCCATCAGTGGAGGGTCTTCACCCCTCCACTTT.

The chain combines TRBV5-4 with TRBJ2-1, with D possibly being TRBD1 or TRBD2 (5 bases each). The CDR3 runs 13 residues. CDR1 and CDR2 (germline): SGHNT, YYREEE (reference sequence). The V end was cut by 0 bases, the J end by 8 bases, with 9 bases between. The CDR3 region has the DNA TGTGCCAGCAGCTTGGCAGGGACCGATGAGCAGTTCTTC. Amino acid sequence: CASSLAGTDEQFF.

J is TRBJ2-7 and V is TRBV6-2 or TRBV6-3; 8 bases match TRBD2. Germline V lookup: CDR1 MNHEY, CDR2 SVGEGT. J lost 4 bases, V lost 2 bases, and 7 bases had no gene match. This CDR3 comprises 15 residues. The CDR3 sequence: CASSYGSGDPYEQYF. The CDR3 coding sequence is TGTGCCAGCAGTTACGGTAGCGGGGACCCTTACGAGCAGTACTTC.

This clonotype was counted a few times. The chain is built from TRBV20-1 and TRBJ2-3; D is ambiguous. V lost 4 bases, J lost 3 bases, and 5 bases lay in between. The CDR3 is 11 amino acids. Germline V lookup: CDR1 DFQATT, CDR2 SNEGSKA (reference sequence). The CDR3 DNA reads TGCAGTGCTACCTTGACAGATACGCAGTATTTT. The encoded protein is CSATLTDTQYF.

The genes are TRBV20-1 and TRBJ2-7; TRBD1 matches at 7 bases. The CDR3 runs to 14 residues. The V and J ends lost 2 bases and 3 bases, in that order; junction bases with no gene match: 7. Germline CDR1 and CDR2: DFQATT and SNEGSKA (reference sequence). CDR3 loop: CSARPDRPNYEQYF. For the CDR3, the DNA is TGCAGTGCTAGACCGGACAGGCCCAACTACGAGCAGTACTTC.

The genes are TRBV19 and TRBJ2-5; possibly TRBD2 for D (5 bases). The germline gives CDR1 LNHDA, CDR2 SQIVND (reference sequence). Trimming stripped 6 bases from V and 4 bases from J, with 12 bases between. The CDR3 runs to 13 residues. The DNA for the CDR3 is TGTGCCAGTAGACCGTCCCGGGGAGAGACCCAGTACTTC. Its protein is CASRPSRGETQYF.